This TCR beta chain was identified during a study of cytomegalovirus exposure and HLA in healthy donors. Broader study findings: Altogether, 170 or so TCR beta chains were recorded as cytomegalovirus-associated. Cytomegalovirus status was reportedly diagnosed by the classifier with high sensitivity and specificity.

The CDR3 covers 15 residues. Germline CDR1 MGHRA, CDR2 YSYEKL. With V trimmed by 1 base and J by 6 bases, 6 bases remained unmatched. Data came from immunoSEQ multiplex PCR; TCRdb stores just in-frame clones and leaves some out. In the table there are 220,000 or so clones, 75% to 90% of which are singletons. This clone has only one observation. Its target is not known. The clonotype was recovered from a young woman in good health and CMV-seronegative. Sample: PBMCs. The chain recombines TRBV4-1 with TRBJ2-1; 7 bases align to TRBD1. The CDR3 bases are TGCGCCAGCAGCCAAGGACAGGGATCTCCCAATGAGCAGTTCTTC. Encoded protein: CASSQGQGSPNEQFF.